Below, one T cell receptor beta chain is given with its context. Its specificity is unknown. Profiling relied on immunoSEQ multiplex PCR, and the TCRdb table lists in-frame clones only, not all of them. The table lists 120,000 or so clones, almost 95% of them singletons. These data belong to a study of Tregs in tolerant kidney transplant recipients. Points from the study as a whole: Few patients were studied, so findings need validation in larger groups. Activated donor B cell expansion appeared to reveal the most relevant donor-specific TCRbeta repertoire.

The CDR3 runs to 13 residues. The germline V gene encodes CDR1 SQVTM and CDR2 ANQGSEA. Deletions cut 6 bases from V and 3 bases from J, with 11 bases between. CD4+CD25+CD127- Tregs, CD4+CD25- non-Tregs, CD4 and CD8 cells were sorted. The chain recombines TRBV29-1 with TRBJ1-4, with D perhaps TRBD1 (5 bases). The receptor was isolated from a human donor in good health. Sequenced input: CD4+ T cells from blood. CDR3: CSVPEGANEKLFF. CDR3 nucleotide sequence: TGCAGCGTCCCGGAAGGGGCTAATGAAAAACTGTTTTTT.